The subject of this entry is one T cell receptor (beta chain). Its antigen is not identified. Naive CD8 cells comprised CD45RO-negative, CCR7-positively selected cells, excluding terminally differentiated effector memory CD45RA+ cells. Assay used: immunoSEQ multiplex PCR; TCRdb lists only in-frame clones, some missing. The sample lists over 2 million clones; about 94% were seen once. V shed 0 bases and J shed 6 bases, with 18 bases lying between them. Germline V gives CDR1 SGHDT, CDR2 YYEEEE. CDR3 size: 16 residues. The entry originates in a study of shared clonotypes between healthy human individuals. Study-wide results and caveats: Naive subsets usually exceeded memory subsets in estimated richness. Tissue TCR repertoires likely differ from these blood-only repertoires.

J is TRBJ1-1 and V is TRBV5-6, with D tentatively TRBD1 (6 bases). Specimen: naive CD8+ T cells sorted from blood. This receptor was taken from a man younger than 35 in good health. The CDR3 sequence is CASSLGPGVGIAEAFF. CDR3 DNA: TGTGCCAGCAGCTTGGGGCCAGGGGTAGGTATAGCTGAAGCTTTCTTT.